The 14 T cell receptor beta chains listed next were all sequenced from one sample in a study of CD8 T cells in ankylosing spondylitis. Regarding the study as a whole: Among TCR beta sequences, a motif of under ten highly homologous variants appeared characteristic of ankylosing spondylitis blood.

These receptors have no identified antigens. TCRdb re-called the 5' RACE reads through MiXCR, storing one row per CDR3 protein. The sample has around 480,000 distinct CDR3 sequences, roughly a sixth seen once. The material sequenced was blood, either unsorted or a sorted T cell fraction (not recorded which). These receptors were taken from a male donor with ankylosing spondylitis.

This rearrangement joins TRBV3-1 to TRBJ2-5; D is unresolved. Between the trimmed V and J ends, which lost 2 bases and 2 bases, there was a span of 6 bases. The CDR3 consists of 13 residues. The V gene's germline CDR1 is LGHDT and CDR2 YNNKEL (reference sequence). Here the CDR3 reads CASSQIVQETQYF. CDR3 in DNA: TGTGCCAGCAGCCAAATCGTGCAAGAGACCCAGTACTTC.

This clonotype was counted between two and nine times. The chain carries TRBV2 and TRBJ1-1, with 8 bases matching TRBD1. Germline V gene lookup returns CDR1 SNHLY and CDR2 FYNNEI. Trimming at V came to 7 bases and at J to 0 bases, leaving 1 base not matched to a gene. CDR3 length: 13 residues. CDR3 sequence reads: CASKDRVNTEAFF. The CDR3 DNA sequence: TGTGCCAGCAAGGACAGGGTGAACACTGAAGCTTTCTTT. Based on the CDR3 plus reference TRBV2 and TRBJ1-1, the full variable domain is EPEVTQTPSHQVTQMGQEVILRCVPISNHLYFYWYRQILGQKVEFLVSFYNNEISEKSEIFDDQFSVERPDGSNFTLKIRSTKLEDSAMYFCASKDRVNTEAFFGQGTRLTVV.

This clonotype has a handful of counts. This rearrangement joins TRBV5-6 to TRBJ2-2, with D unclear. V was trimmed by 5 bases and J by 7 bases, leaving 6 bases between them. Per germline, CDR1 SGHDT and CDR2 YYEEEE. CDR3 length: 11 residues. The CDR3 loop is CASSARGELFF. As DNA, the CDR3 is TGTGCCAGCAGTGCCCGCGGGGAGCTGTTTTTT.

The gene calls are TRBV12-3 or TRBV12-4 and TRBJ2-3; D is perhaps TRBD2 (6 bases). V was clipped by 6 bases and J by 6 bases, with 13 bases between them. The CDR3 has 13 residues. This CDR3 is CASSLSRGDTQYF. CDR3 coding DNA: TGTGCCAGCAGCCTTAGTCGGGGGGATACGCAGTATTTT.

The V gene is TRBV18, the J gene TRBJ2-7; TRBD1 matches at 9 bases. The germline CDR1 and CDR2 sequences are KGHSH and LQKENI. J lost 5 bases, V lost 4 bases, and 9 bases had no gene match. CDR3 length: 15 residues. As DNA, the CDR3 is TGTGCCAGCTCACTAACACAGGGGGCGGTCGACGAGCAGTACTTC. Protein product: CASSLTQGAVDEQYF.

The chain has TRBV5-1 and TRBJ2-7; TRBD1 is a possible D gene (8 bases). V dropped 3 bases and J dropped 6 bases, with 13 bases sitting between them. Per the germline V gene, CDR1 is SGHRS and CDR2 is YFSETQ. This CDR3 spans 13 amino acids. This chain's CDR3 is CASSYNRGGEQYF. DNA of the CDR3: TGCGCCAGCAGCTATAACAGGGGGGGCGAGCAGTACTTC. Complete variable domain (other parts from reference TRBV5-1 and TRBJ2-7): KAGVTQTPRYLIKTRGQQVTLSCSPISGHRSVSWYQQTPGQGLQFLFEYFSETQRNKGNFPGRFSGRQFSNSRSEMNVSTLELGDSALYLCASSYNRGGEQYFGPGTRLTVT.

J is TRBJ2-7 and V is TRBV12-3 or TRBV12-4; D is possibly TRBD1 or TRBD2 (6 bases each). V lost 5 bases and J lost 5, with 16 bases in between. This CDR3 is 14 amino acids long. The CDR3 loop reads CASSREGGVDEQYF. Here the CDR3 DNA reads TGTGCCAGCAGTCGAGAGGGGGGCGTCGACGAGCAGTACTTC.

This sequence joins TRBV19 and TRBJ1-5; 7 nucleotides match TRBD1. The V segment lost 3 bases and the J segment 5 bases; nucleotides outside the gene matches: 7. The CDR3 runs to 15 residues. Germline CDR1 LNHDA, CDR2 SQIVND (reference sequence). CDR3 DNA sequence: TGTGCCAGTAGTATTGACAGGGCCGGGCATCAGCCCCAGCATTTT. Protein product: CASSIDRAGHQPQHF.

This chain joins TRBV6-1 and TRBJ1-1; weak D call: TRBD1 (6 bases). V shed 2 bases and J shed 6 bases, with 13 bases lying between them. This CDR3 comprises 14 residues. Germline V CDR1 and CDR2: MNHNS, SASEGT. The CDR3 region is CASSEKGGFAEAFF. CDR3 DNA sequence: TGTGCCAGCAGTGAAAAGGGGGGTTTCGCTGAAGCTTTCTTT.

The chain links TRBV19 to TRBJ1-1; TRBD1 matches at 9 bases. V lost 5 bases and J lost 4; bases outside the gene matches: 8. CDR1 is LNHDA, CDR2 SQIVND, per germline (reference sequence). CDR3 length equals 15 residues. The CDR3, as DNA: TGTGCCAGTAGTCACCCTCCGGGACAGGGCACTGAAGCTTTCTTT. As protein: CASSHPPGQGTEAFF.

The chain carries TRBV7-2 and TRBJ2-2; D remains ambiguous. Germline V gene sequence: CDR1 SGHTA, CDR2 FQGNSA. Trimming cost V 5 bases and J 7 bases, with 11 bases left between them. There are 13 residues in the CDR3. CDR3 bases: TGTGCCAGCAGCCCCATTCGGAGCGGGGAGCTGTTTTTT. This translates into CASSPIRSGELFF.

This clonotype has more than one count but fewer than ten. The rearrangement uses TRBV29-1 and TRBJ1-1; possibly TRBD1 for D (6 bases). Germline V CDR1 and CDR2: SQVTM, ANQGSEA. With 3 bases removed from V and 1 base from J, the gap between germline ends came to 9 bases. The CDR3 is 13 residues long. DNA for the CDR3: TGCAGCGTTGATACGGACAGGAACACTGAAGCTTTCTTT. This gives the protein CSVDTDRNTEAFF.

There are many counts of this clonotype. The chain recombines TRBV20-1 with TRBJ2-5, with D uncertain. Trimming stripped 6 bases from V and 2 bases from J, with 7 bases between. Germline V lookup: CDR1 DFQATT, CDR2 SNEGSKA (reference sequence). CDR3 length equals 11 residues. The CDR3 loop is CSARPQETQYF. CDR3 nucleotides: TGCAGTGCAAGACCACAAGAGACCCAGTACTTC.

This clonotype was recorded a few times. This chain connects TRBV11-2 to TRBJ1-6; TRBD1 is a possible D gene (6 bases). Germline CDR1 reads SGHAT; CDR2 reads FQNNGV. The CDR3 has 15 amino acids. V shed 5 bases and J shed 10 bases, with 18 bases lying between them. CDR3 sequence: CASSPLRGLGSPLHF. The CDR3 DNA follows: TGTGCCAGCAGCCCACTCAGGGGCTTGGGGTCACCCCTCCACTTT.